The source of this T cell receptor beta chain is a study of T-cell memory formation after mild COVID-19. Findings and limits, study-wide: Mostly located in CM and EM were contracting CD4+ clones, with contracting CD8+ clones located in EMRA. CD4/CD8 balance held among clones contracting day 15 to 85, and later expanders leaned CD4+. Nothing showed for sure that second-wave clones peaking on day 37 were SARS-CoV-2 specific.

Using constant-segment primers, 5'RACE produced TCR alpha and TCR beta cDNA libraries carrying sample barcodes and UMIs. TCRdb re-derived calls from the 5' RACE reads in MiXCR, one entry per CDR3 protein. The sample includes about 350,000 distinct CDR3 sequences, 12% to 15% of them seen just once. Concerning this clonotype: Its specificity is unknown.

The CDR3 has 14 amino acids. Germline V gene lookup returns CDR1 SGHKS and CDR2 YYEKEE (reference sequence). V lost 6 bases to trimming and J lost 0 bases, with 12 bases between them. Sequencing input: PBMCs or a T cell subset sorted from them (not recorded which). This chain joins TRBV5-5 and TRBJ1-1, with D possibly matching TRBD1 (5 bases). The TCR comes from a man between 18 and 29 years old who had mild COVID-19 (a few samples of this study predate the infection). Cell type and time point are not known. CDR3 region: CASKPAGMNTEAFF. Written as DNA, the CDR3 is TGTGCCAGCAAACCGGCAGGGATGAACACTGAAGCTTTCTTT.